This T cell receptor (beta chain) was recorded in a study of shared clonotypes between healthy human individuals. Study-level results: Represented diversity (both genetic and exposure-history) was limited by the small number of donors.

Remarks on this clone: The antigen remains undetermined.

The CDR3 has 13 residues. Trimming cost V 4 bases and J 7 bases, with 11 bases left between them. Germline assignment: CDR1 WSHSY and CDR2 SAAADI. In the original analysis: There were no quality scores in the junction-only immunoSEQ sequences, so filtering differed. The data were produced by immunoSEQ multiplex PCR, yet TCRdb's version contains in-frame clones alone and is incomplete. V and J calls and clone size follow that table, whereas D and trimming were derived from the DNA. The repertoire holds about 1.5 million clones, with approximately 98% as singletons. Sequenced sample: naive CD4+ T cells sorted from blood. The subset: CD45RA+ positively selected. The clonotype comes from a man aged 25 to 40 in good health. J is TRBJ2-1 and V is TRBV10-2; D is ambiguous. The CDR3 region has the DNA TGCGCCAGCAGTGTGGGCCGACAAAATGAGCAGTTCTTC. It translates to CASSVGRQNEQFF.